This T cell receptor (beta chain) was sequenced during a study of graft-versus-host responses after intestinal transplantation (dated by TCRdb to about 2021). At the level of the whole study: The transplants that recipients received were multivisceral, liver-intestinal, or isolated intestinal. All recipients received anti-thymocyte globulin induction followed by maintenance tacrolimus and steroids for approximately 3 years. To identify alloreactive clones, pre-transplant mixed lymphocyte reaction products were sequenced and then compared with unstimulated pre-transplant donor and recipient T cells. Rather than being sequenced by the commercial service, samples from a few later patients were sequenced in-house on an Illumina MiSeq and processed with MiXCR. Donor T cell macrochimerism was defined as a peak of at least 4% donor T cells among recipient peripheral blood mononuclear cells. Graft-versus-host and host-versus-graft alloreactive T cell clones were tracked in the graft, circulation and bone marrow after intestinal transplantation using bulk TCR-beta CDR3 sequencing. Of the 20 to 30 intestinal transplant recipients enrolled in the cohort, one of whom was a retransplant, a few patients without pretransplant specimens were excluded. What the study reported, not specific to this receptor: GvH clones turned up in recipient bone marrow, with some appearing earlier in ileal mucosa or blood, a pattern consistent with an intestinal mucosal origin. Patients with donor T cell macrochimerism had high GvH to HvG T cell clonal ratios in their allografts. The conclusions were limited by the relatively low number and heterogeneity of the intestinal transplant patients. Early after transplant, declines in HvG clones were associated with peak levels of circulating GvH clones.

Libraries came from the immunoSEQ multiplex PCR assay. For most patients, genomic DNA was isolated using the Qiagen DNeasy Blood and Tissue Kit and was shipped frozen to Adaptive Biotechnologies for TCR sequencing. High-throughput TCR-beta CDR3 sequencing of genomic DNA from most patients was performed by Adaptive Biotechnologies. The study's processing was this. TCR sequencing data were retrieved from Adaptive's ImmunoSEQ software for 15 to 20 patients, whereas a few other patients were processed with MiXCR and VDJtools. To correct CD4 versus CD8 sorting errors, sequences present in both subsets at a frequency ratio below 5:1 were removed. Because the origin of CDR3 nucleotide sequences shared between donor and recipient could not be assigned, those sequences were removed. Alloreactive clones required at least 2-fold expansion over unstimulated cells and minimum CFSE-low frequency of 0.002% (template counts) or 0.001% (read counts). Mappable clones were those detected in sequenced pre-transplant spleen, lymph node, or MLR CFSE-low populations of the donor or recipient. Cumulative frequency of alloreactive clones was calculated as a percentage of all sequences weighted by copy number. TCRdb stores this immuneACCESS table with in-frame sequences only. Part of the clones is absent; in the studies checked, under half of the shortfall reflects unresolved V genes, and no reason is known for the rest. V and J calls and clone size are copied from that table; D and trimming were computed from the DNA. The sample yields about 110,000 clones; 90% to 95% were counted once. The leading ten clones occupy under 0.3% of the sample.

For this clone: Its recognized antigen is unknown. No base quality information exists; no much larger clone differs at one position. The sample contains more than one DNA sequence encoding this CDR3.

The time point tag for this specimen amounts to: cells obtained before transplantation from donor or recipient. CD3+CD4+ and CD3+CD8+ populations were FACS-sorted from unstimulated pre-transplant donor and recipient cells taken from spleen or lymph nodes. Relative to germline, V is 0 bases shorter and J is 6 bases shorter, with 10 bases between their ends. Reading the germline V gene gives CDR1 SGHRS and CDR2 YFSETQ. The CDR3 numbers 13 residues from cysteine through phenylalanine. Only the CDR3 region is kept as DNA, spanning 39 bases read in frame from base 1. The sequence is built from TRBV5-1 and TRBJ2-7, with the D call tentatively TRBD1 or TRBD2, each fitting 5 bases. This specimen was unstimulated CD4+ T cells sorted from spleen or lymph node cells, taken before transplant. This sequence was found in a human donor who was the organ donor for an intestinal transplant. The nucleotides are TGCGCCAGCAGCTTGGATACGGGACGCGAGCAGTACTTC. Its translation is CASSLDTGREQYF.